This entry is about one T cell receptor (beta chain). This entry belongs to a study of shared T cell receptors in the human thymus. The CDR3 runs 14 residues. V was pared by 5 bases and J by 7 bases, with 18 bases between. Germline V gene data show CDR1 as SGHVS and CDR2 as FNYEAQ. The table came from immunoSEQ multiplex PCR; TCRdb's copy has only in-frame clones and leaves some out. The sample records under 700,000 clones, around 82% being singletons. The same sample was also used in a study of human thymus T cells. That publication notes: The donor group consisted of healthy Finnish infants who were having corrective surgery for congenital heart defects. Thymic repertoires overlap heavily among unrelated individuals, related research has reported.

This chain links TRBV7-6 with TRBJ2-7, with TRBD2 as a possible D gene (6 bases). The sequenced sample was thymocytes. The TCR was taken from a boy in the first two years of life with a congenital heart defect. CDR3 DNA: TGTGCCAGCAGCGCCCCCCGGGGGATGGGAGAGCAGTACTTC. It codes for CASSAPRGMGEQYF.